These T cell receptor beta chains were read from a single sample in a study of cytomegalovirus exposure and HLA in healthy donors. Sequencing was performed with immunoSEQ multiplex PCR; in TCRdb, only in-frame clones are kept and a portion is missing. Seen here are more than 110,000 clones, less than 85% observed once, and the top ten hold approximately 8.3%. The sequenced sample consisted of PBMCs. The receptor set was obtained from a woman in her 50s in good health and CMV-seropositive. The CDR3 runs from the conserved cysteine through the conserved F or W. The D gene is left open where the match is weak. Clone size, where shown, is once, few, many, or a class for clones that have expanded.

.	TRBJ2-2	TRBV6-5	.	TGTGCCAGCCACGGGGGGCAGGGTTCGAGCGGGGAGCTGTTTTTT	CASHGGQGSSGELFF
.	TRBJ2-7	TRBV7-6	.	TGTGCCAGCAGCTTAGATCGACTAAAGGGGGACGAGCAGTACTTC	CASSLDRLKGDEQYF
.	TRBJ2-2	TRBV5-1	.	TGCGCCAGCAGCTTGGCAGGCGGGGAGCTGTTTTTT	CASSLAGGELFF
.	TRBJ2-2	TRBV29-1	TRBD1	TGCAGCGTCAGGACAGGGTCAAAGAACACCGGGGAGCTGTTTTTT	CSVRTGSKNTGELFF
.	TRBJ2-2	TRBV6-5	TRBD1	TGTGCCATTGCCCGGGACAGGGGTCCCGGGGAGCTGTTTTTT	CAIARDRGPGELFF
.	TRBJ1-2	TRBV27	.	TGTGCCAGCAGTTTATTGGAGGGCGCGAACTATGGCTACACCTTC	CASSLLEGANYGYTF
.	TRBJ1-2	TRBV5-1	.	TGCGCCAGCAGTCCGTACACAGGGAACTATGGCTACACCTTC	CASSPYTGNYGYTF
.	TRBJ1-2	TRBV4-3	.	TGCGCCAGCAGGAAGAGGCGGGAAGATAACTATGGCTACACCTTC	CASRKRREDNYGYTF
.	TRBJ2-1	TRBV6-4	.	TGTGCCAGCAGTGCGGAGGCTAGGCATGAGCAGTTCTTC	CASSAEARHEQFF
.	TRBJ2-5	TRBV12-1	.	TGTGCCAGCAGCTTGGTCCAGAATGAAGAGACCCAGTACTTC	CASSLVQNEETQYF
few	TRBJ1-2	TRBV7-9	.	TGTGCCAGCAGCTTAGCCGCGGGGGGCTACACCTTC	CASSLAAGGYTF
few	TRBJ1-1	TRBV4-1	TRBD1	TGCGCCAGCAGCCGACAGGGATGGACTGAAGCTTTCTTT	CASSRQGWTEAFF
.	TRBJ1-3	TRBV19	.	TGTGCCAGTAGTATATATGGGCCGAGCTCTGGAAACACCATATATTTT	CASSIYGPSSGNTIYF
.	TRBJ2-5	TRBV19	TRBD2	TGTGCCAGTAGTGGATTAGCGGGGGACCAAGAGACCCAGTACTTC	CASSGLAGDQETQYF
.	TRBJ1-4	TRBV19	.	TGTGCCAGTAGTACGGCTGCAGGGGCAACTAATGAAAAACTGTTTTTT	CASSTAAGATNEKLFF
.	TRBJ1-2	TRBV5-1	.	TGCGCCAGCAGCCGGACAGACCCGAACTATGGCTACACCTTC	CASSRTDPNYGYTF
.	TRBJ2-7	TRBV11-3	.	TGTGCCAGCAGCTTTGACAGAGGATACGAGCAGTACTTC	CASSFDRGYEQYF
.	TRBJ2-5	TRBV10-2	TRBD1	TGCGCCAGCAGTGAGGCTGACAGGGGATCGGAGACCCAGTACTTC	CASSEADRGSETQYF
.	TRBJ2-7	TRBV28	TRBD1	TGTGCCAGCAGAGAGACAGGGTCCCCCTACGAGCAGTACTTC	CASRETGSPYEQYF
once	TRBJ1-6	TRBV19	.	TGTGCCAGTAGTATTACAACCTCCTATAATTCACCCCTCCACTTT	CASSITTSYNSPLHF
.	TRBJ1-2	TRBV7-9	TRBD1	TGTGCCAGCAGCTACCCCGGACAGGGCGACTATGGCTACACCTTC	CASSYPGQGDYGYTF
.	TRBJ2-7	TRBV10-1	TRBD1	TGCGCCAGCAGTACTGGGACAGGGGCCTACGAGCAGTACTTC	CASSTGTGAYEQYF
few	TRBJ2-7	TRBV9	TRBD2	TGTGCCAGCAGCTCAGGACTAGCGGCATTGACTAGCTACGAGCAGTACTTC	CASSSGLAALTSYEQYF
few	TRBJ2-7	TRBV11-2	TRBD2	TGTGCCAGCAGCTTAGAAACTAGCGCCGTAGAAGAGCAGTACTTC	CASSLETSAVEEQYF
once	TRBJ2-7	TRBV7-9	TRBD1	TGTGCCAGCAGCGGACAGGGGAGCAGCGAGCAGTACTTC	CASSGQGSSEQYF
.	TRBJ2-7	TRBV5-1	TRBD1	TGCGCCAGCAGCGCCACAGGGGGCAGTAGGTACGAGCAGTACTTC	CASSATGGSRYEQYF
once	TRBJ2-5	TRBV7-7	.	TGTGCTAGCAGCTTAGCCGAGGGTGGTAAGGAGACCCAGTACTTC	CASSLAEGGKETQYF
.	TRBJ1-5	TRBV7-2	.	TGTGCCAGCAGCCTCGACACTAGCAATCAGCCCCAGCATTTT	CASSLDTSNQPQHF
.	TRBJ1-1	TRBV5-4	TRBD1	TGTGCCAGCAGCGTGGCCGGACAGGGGAAGGCTGAAGCTTTCTTT	CASSVAGQGKAEAFF
.	TRBJ2-5	TRBV5-1	TRBD2	TGCGCCAGCAGCCCCATTCGGGGAGCGGGGGGCCAAGAGACCCAGTACTTC	CASSPIRGAGGQETQYF
.	TRBJ1-5	TRBV6-1	TRBD1	TGTGCCAGTCGAACAGGGGGCGGGAGCAATCAGCCCCAGCATTTT	CASRTGGGSNQPQHF
once	TRBJ2-1	TRBV5-1	.	TGCGCCAGCAGCTTGGTCCGGAGCTCCTACAATGAGCAGTTCTTC	CASSLVRSSYNEQFF
.	TRBJ2-5	TRBV5-4	.	TGTGCCAGCAGCGTCAGGGGCGGAGAGACCCAGTACTTC	CASSVRGGETQYF
.	TRBJ2-5	TRBV27	TRBD2	TGTGCCAGCAAGCTAGCGGGGGGGGAGACCCAGTACTTC	CASKLAGGETQYF
.	TRBJ1-1	TRBV4-3	.	TGCGCCAGCAGCCAAGACCGGAACACTGAAGCTTTCTTT	CASSQDRNTEAFF
.	TRBJ1-5	TRBV18	.	TGTGCCAGCTCACCACTCAGGGATAGCAATCAGCCCCAGCATTTT	CASSPLRDSNQPQHF
.	TRBJ2-3	TRBV4-2	.	TGTGCCAGCAGCCAAGAGGGGGGTCGGGCAGATACGCAGTATTTT	CASSQEGGRADTQYF
.	TRBJ2-7	TRBV18	.	TGTGCCAGCTCACCATTGGTAGCCCTTAGTACCTACGAGCAGTACTTC	CASSPLVALSTYEQYF
.	TRBJ1-2	TRBV19	.	TGTGCCAGTTCCCCAGGATGGAACGGCTACACCTTC	CASSPGWNGYTF
few	TRBJ2-6	TRBV30	.	TGTGCCTGGATAGTCAGGGTGAAGTCTGGGGCCAACGTCCTGACTTTC	CAWIVRVKSGANVLTF
few	TRBJ2-1	TRBV19	TRBD2	TGTGCCAGTGAGGGGGTAGCGGGGGGGTTTAAGTTCTTC	CASEGVAGGFKFF
.	TRBJ2-5	TRBV6-4	.	TGTGCCAGCAGCCCGGGTGCATGGGAGACCCAGTACTTC	CASSPGAWETQYF
.	TRBJ2-3	TRBV9	TRBD2	TGTGCCAGCAGCGCCCTAGGACTAGCGGGGAATACTGATACGCAGTATTTT	CASSALGLAGNTDTQYF
.	TRBJ1-4	TRBV2	TRBD1	TGTGCCAGCAGGGCGTCCAGGGGGCGCGGATGGGAGAAACTGTTTTTT	CASRASRGRGWEKLFF
few	TRBJ2-1	TRBV11-3	TRBD1	TGTGCCAGCAGCTTTGGATCGGGACAGCGCGATGAGCAGTTCTTC	CASSFGSGQRDEQFF
.	TRBJ1-1	TRBV28	.	TGTGCCAGCATGAATTCGGACAGAACTGAAGCTTTCTTT	CASMNSDRTEAFF
few	TRBJ1-5	TRBV4-1	TRBD1	TGCGCCAGCAGCCGGGGACAGGGAGGAGGTCAGCCCCAGCATTTT	CASSRGQGGGQPQHF
few	TRBJ1-3	TRBV5-1	.	TGCGCCAGCAGCTCTGGACTACTAGGAAACACCATATATTTT	CASSSGLLGNTIYF
.	TRBJ2-1	TRBV6-5	TRBD1	TGTGCCAGCAGCGAACAGGGGTATGAGCAGTTCTTC	CASSEQGYEQFF
few	TRBJ1-3	TRBV10-3	.	TGTGCCATCAGTGATCTAAACACCATATATTTT	CAISDLNTIYF
.	TRBJ1-4	TRBV2	.	TGTGCCAGCAGTGAAATAAGGGGGAATGAAAAACTGTTTTTT	CASSEIRGNEKLFF
.	TRBJ2-1	TRBV4-2	TRBD2	TGTGCCAGCAGCCAAGAAGGATGGGGGGGGGTAGATGAGCAGTTCTTC	CASSQEGWGGVDEQFF
.	TRBJ2-3	TRBV5-6	TRBD2	TGTGCCAGCAGCTCGACTAGCGGGGGGCGTAACACAGATACGCAGTATTTT	CASSSTSGGRNTDTQYF
few	TRBJ2-7	TRBV5-1	TRBD1	TGCGCCAGCAGCTTGGCCCCGACAGGGAACGAGCAGTACTTC	CASSLAPTGNEQYF
.	TRBJ1-6	TRBV5-5	TRBD1	TGTGCCAGCAGCTTGGCAGGGGGCTCCTATAATTCACCCCTCCACTTT	CASSLAGGSYNSPLHF
once	TRBJ1-1	TRBV25-1	.	TGTGCCAGCAGGGACAGACGGACTGAAGCTTTCTTT	CASRDRRTEAFF